This entry describes one T cell receptor (beta chain). The antigen remains undetermined. Trimming cost V 3 bases and J 5 bases, with 13 bases left between them. The CDR3 has 14 residues. CDR1 is SNHLY and CDR2 is FYNNEI in the germline V gene. The sample comes from a study of T cell clonotyping in hematopoietic cell transplantation. Generated by immunoSEQ multiplex PCR, the TCRdb table keeps only in-frame clones and is missing some. In the table there are 70,000 or so clones, 85% to 95% of which are singletons. Study-level results: After transplant, recipient diversity fell while pathologically expanded clonotypes grew through day 180.

The rearrangement links TRBV2 to TRBJ2-5; TRBD2 might be the D (6 bases). The sequenced material came from peripheral blood mononuclear cells. This TCR was recovered from a middle-aged man in good health. Some clones in this sample may be carry-over from other donors' samples. The CDR3 loop reads CASSDLDGGETQYF. The CDR3 DNA reads TGTGCCAGCAGTGATTTAGATGGAGGGGAGACCCAGTACTTC.